This entry describes one T cell receptor beta chain. Its antigen is not known. This CDR3 spans 16 amino acids. Germline V CDR1 and CDR2: SGHTA, FQGNSA. J gave up 4 bases and V 5 bases, and 7 bases lay outside the gene matches. The primer mix had 60 Vbeta and 13 Jbeta primers. Produced via immunoSEQ multiplex PCR; TCRdb's table is partial and in-frame only. The repertoire has roughly 130,000 clones, approximately 82% of them found once; the top ten carry approximately 3.1%. The data stem from a study of cytomegalovirus exposure and HLA in healthy donors. Overall study results and limits: Across donors, sequencing depth was assumed by presence/absence analyses to be roughly uniform.

The sequenced sample consisted of PBMCs. The sequence came from a woman under 30 in good health and CMV-seropositive. This chain joins TRBV7-2 and TRBJ2-1; 11 bases are shared with TRBD2. CDR3 coding DNA: TGTGCCAGCAGCACCTCTAGCGGGGGGCTGTACAATGAGCAGTTCTTC. Amino acid sequence: CASSTSSGGLYNEQFF. The variable domain in full, completed from reference TRBV7-2 and TRBJ2-1, reads GAGVSQSPSNKVTEKGKDVELRCDPISGHTALYWYRQSLGQGLEFLIYFQGNSAPDKSGLPSDRFSAERTGGSVSTLTIQRTQQEDSAVYLCASSTSSGGLYNEQFFGPGTRLTVL.